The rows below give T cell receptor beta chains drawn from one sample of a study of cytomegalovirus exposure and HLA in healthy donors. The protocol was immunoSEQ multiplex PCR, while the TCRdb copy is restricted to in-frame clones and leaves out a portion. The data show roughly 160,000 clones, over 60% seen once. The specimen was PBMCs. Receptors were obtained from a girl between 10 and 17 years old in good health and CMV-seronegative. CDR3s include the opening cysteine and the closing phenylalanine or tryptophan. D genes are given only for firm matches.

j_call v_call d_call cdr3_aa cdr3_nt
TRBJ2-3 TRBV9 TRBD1 CASSVAVGGQGSTTDTQYF TGTGCCAGCAGCGTAGCGGTCGGGGGACAGGGGAGTACCACAGATACGCAGTATTTT
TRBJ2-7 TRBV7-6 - CASSGGGAYEQYF TGTGCCAGCAGTGGCGGAGGGGCCTACGAGCAGTACTTC
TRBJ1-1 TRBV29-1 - CSVGQGAEAFF TGCAGCGTTGGACAAGGCGCTGAAGCTTTCTTT
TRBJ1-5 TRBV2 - CASNYQKEPQHF TGTGCCAGCAACTACCAAAAAGAGCCCCAGCATTTT
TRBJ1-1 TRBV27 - CASKFREGNQAFF TGTGCCAGCAAGTTCCGGGAAGGAAATCAAGCTTTCTTT
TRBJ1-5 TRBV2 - CASTRDRGSGQPQHF TGTGCCAGCACAAGGGATCGGGGGTCTGGACAGCCCCAGCATTTT
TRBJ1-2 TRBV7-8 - CASTSTALLDGYTF TGTGCCAGCACCTCCACTGCTCTGTTGGATGGCTACACCTTC
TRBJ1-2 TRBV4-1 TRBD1 CASSQGQGDGYTF TGCGCCAGCAGCCAAGGACAGGGTGATGGCTACACCTTC
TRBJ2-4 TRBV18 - CASSPGQLLAKNIQYF TGTGCCAGCTCACCTGGACAGTTACTAGCCAAAAACATTCAGTACTTC
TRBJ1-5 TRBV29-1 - CSVGASAGGNQPQHF TGCAGCGTTGGGGCTTCTGCTGGTGGCAATCAGCCCCAGCATTTT
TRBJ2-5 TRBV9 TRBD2 CASSLGTTQETQYF TGTGCCAGCAGCCTTGGGACTACCCAAGAGACCCAGTACTTC
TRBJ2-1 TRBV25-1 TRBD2 CASSPLAGAHNEQFF TGTGCCAGCAGTCCACTAGCGGGGGCTCACAATGAGCAGTTCTTC
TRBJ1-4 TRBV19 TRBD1 CASSSRAFQGGEKLFF TGTGCCAGTAGTAGTCGTGCCTTCCAGGGGGGTGAAAAACTGTTTTTT
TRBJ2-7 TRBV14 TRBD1 CASSQGRTGPYEQYF TGTGCCAGCAGCCAGGGACGGACAGGACCCTACGAGCAGTACTTC
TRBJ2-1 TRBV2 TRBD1 CASSEDGTDYNEQFF TGTGCCAGCAGTGAAGACGGGACAGATTACAATGAGCAGTTCTTC